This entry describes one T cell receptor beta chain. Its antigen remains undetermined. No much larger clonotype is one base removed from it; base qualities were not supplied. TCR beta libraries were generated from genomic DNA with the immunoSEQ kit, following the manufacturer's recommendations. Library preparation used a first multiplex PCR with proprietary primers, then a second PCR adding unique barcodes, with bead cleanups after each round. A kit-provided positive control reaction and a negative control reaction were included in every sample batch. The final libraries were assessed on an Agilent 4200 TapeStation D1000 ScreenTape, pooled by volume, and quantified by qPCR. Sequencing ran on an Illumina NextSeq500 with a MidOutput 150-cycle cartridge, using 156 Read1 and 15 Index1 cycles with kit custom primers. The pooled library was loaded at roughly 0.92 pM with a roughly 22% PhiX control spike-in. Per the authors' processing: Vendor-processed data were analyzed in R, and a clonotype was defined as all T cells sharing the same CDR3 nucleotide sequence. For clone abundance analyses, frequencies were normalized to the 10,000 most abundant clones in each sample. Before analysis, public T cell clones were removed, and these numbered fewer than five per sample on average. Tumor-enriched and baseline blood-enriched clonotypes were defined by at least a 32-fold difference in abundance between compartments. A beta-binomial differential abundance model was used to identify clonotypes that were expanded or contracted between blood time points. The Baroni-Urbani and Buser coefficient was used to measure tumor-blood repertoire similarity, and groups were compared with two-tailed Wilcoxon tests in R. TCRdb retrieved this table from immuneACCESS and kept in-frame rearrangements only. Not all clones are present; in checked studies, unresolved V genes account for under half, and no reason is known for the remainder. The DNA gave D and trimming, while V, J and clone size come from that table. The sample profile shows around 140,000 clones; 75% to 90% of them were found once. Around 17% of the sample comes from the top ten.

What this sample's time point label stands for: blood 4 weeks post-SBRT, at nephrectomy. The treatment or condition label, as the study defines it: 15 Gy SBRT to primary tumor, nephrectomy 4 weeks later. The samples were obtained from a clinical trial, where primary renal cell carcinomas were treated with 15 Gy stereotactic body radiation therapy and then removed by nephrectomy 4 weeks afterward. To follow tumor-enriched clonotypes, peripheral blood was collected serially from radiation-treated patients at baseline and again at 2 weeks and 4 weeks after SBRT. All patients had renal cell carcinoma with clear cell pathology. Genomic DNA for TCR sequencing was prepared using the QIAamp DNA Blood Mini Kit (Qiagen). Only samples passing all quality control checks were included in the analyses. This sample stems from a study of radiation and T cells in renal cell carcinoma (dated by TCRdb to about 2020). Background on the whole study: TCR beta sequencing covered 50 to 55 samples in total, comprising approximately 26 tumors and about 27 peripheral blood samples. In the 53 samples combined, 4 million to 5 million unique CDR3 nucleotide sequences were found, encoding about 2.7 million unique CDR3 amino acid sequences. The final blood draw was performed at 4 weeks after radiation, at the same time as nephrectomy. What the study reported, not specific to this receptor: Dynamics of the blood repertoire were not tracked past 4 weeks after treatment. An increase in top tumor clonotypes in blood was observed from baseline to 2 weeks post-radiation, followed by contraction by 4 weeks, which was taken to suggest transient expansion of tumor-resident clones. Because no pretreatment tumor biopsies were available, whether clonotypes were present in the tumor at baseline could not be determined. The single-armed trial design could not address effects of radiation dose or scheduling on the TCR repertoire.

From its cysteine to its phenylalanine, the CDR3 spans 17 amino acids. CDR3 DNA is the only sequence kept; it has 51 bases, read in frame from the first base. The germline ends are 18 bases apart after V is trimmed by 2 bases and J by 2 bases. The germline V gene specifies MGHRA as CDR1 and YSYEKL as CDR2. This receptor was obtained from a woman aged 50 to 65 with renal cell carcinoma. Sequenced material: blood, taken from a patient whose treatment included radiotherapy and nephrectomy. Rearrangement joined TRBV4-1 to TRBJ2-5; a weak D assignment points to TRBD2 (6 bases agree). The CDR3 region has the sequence CASSQPTRGRVQETQYF. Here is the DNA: TGCGCCAGCAGCCAACCGACGCGGGGCAGGGTACAAGAGACCCAGTACTTC.